This is a list of T cell receptor beta chains from one sample in a study of blood T cell repertoires in COVID-19. The method was immunoSEQ multiplex PCR; TCRdb's version includes in-frame clones alone and lacks a portion of them. The table includes about 250,000 clones, more than 75% detected once. Input material: peripheral blood. Receptors were obtained from a woman aged 55-70 years who had recovered from COVID-19. The conserved cysteine and the conserved F or W are not part of the CDR3 here. A D gene is named only where the DNA matches it firmly.

d_call v_call cdr3_aa
NA TRBV6-6 ASSPRQVGTQY
TRBD1 TRBV11-2 ASSLVRGRLGNTIY
TRBD1 TRBV19 ASSDRDNEQF
TRBD2 TRBV7-6 ASSPLGWGGSTDTQY
TRBD2 TRBV24-1 ATSEGRTSGGLNEQF
TRBD1 TRBV28 ASSLPGGPNYGYT
TRBD1 TRBV5-5 ASSLYGTGDEKLF
NA TRBV27 ASSLGLAPRSETQY
NA TRBV29-1 SVPIGGNTGELF
NA TRBV28 ASRWTSTDTQY
TRBD2 TRBV6-2/TRBV6-3 ASSYASGGAYNEQF
NA TRBV19 ASSIVSGGLYNEQF
TRBD2 TRBV5-4 ASSSQAGGTDTQY
TRBD1 TRBV5-1 ASSYQGDVETQY
TRBD1 TRBV5-1 ASSVDRANTEAF
TRBD2 TRBV11-3 ASSLLNGGKQF
TRBD1 TRBV29-1 SAWDRGLYGYT
TRBD2 TRBV9 ASSVIATGGSTDTQY
NA TRBV9 ASSVDSRGTEAF
NA TRBV19 ASSSPGVADTQY
TRBD2 TRBV28 ASTRGVEQY
TRBD2 TRBV4-3 ASSQDGRGAFTDTQY
NA TRBV6-5 ASREPQGFGYT
TRBD2 TRBV7-2 ASSIGLVDTQY
NA TRBV20-1 SASSQQGAQETQY
NA TRBV5-8 ASSPFVDYEQY
TRBD1 TRBV25-1 ASTGTGAFYGYT
NA TRBV5-4 ASSLGGQYADTQY
NA TRBV19 ASSPGQGGAHQPQH
TRBD1 TRBV12-3/TRBV12-4 ASRSGGHGGYT
TRBD1 TRBV7-8 ASSSRTGGYQPQH
NA TRBV10-3 AIRTQTGEETQY
TRBD1 TRBV14 ASYRGQGWDEQY
NA TRBV4-2 ASSQDKAWTANYGYT
TRBD1 TRBV12-3/TRBV12-4 ASSYRGPYGYT
TRBD1 TRBV15 ATSRDRTGGSEKLF
TRBD1 TRBV28 ASRDRAIYEQY
TRBD2 TRBV19 ASSIDRRVAGDPRGNEQF
TRBD1 TRBV11-3 ASSLDGTGLNTEAF
NA TRBV6-4 ASSDRVNGYT
NA TRBV11-1 ASSFVGPDTQY
NA TRBV2 ASLLAEWTDTQY
NA TRBV28 ASSQGFYGYT
NA TRBV5-5 ASSLGGNPSYEQY
NA TRBV2 ASSDLWGLSGNTIY
TRBD2 TRBV7-2 ASRGTAGGGQQY